The present TCR beta chain was sequenced within a study of early T cells in non-severe SARS-CoV-2 infection. Whole-study context: With bulk RNA from unsorted whole blood as input, sequencing yielded unpaired chains. Broader study findings: In VDJdb matching, anti-spike CD8 responses were favored while private and CD4 specificities went missing.

This clonotype appeared many times. Its antigen is not known. Per the germline V gene, CDR1 is MNHEY and CDR2 is SMNVEV (reference sequence). The CDR3 has 13 residues. The V gene lost 7 bases and the J gene lost 0 bases, with 9 bases spanning the gap. Each cDNA molecule carried a unique molecular identifier. TCRdb re-called the 5' RACE reads with MiXCR, one entry per CDR3 protein. The sample includes 55,000 to 75,000 distinct CDR3 sequences, less than 9.5% of them seen just once. The sequencing input was whole blood. This TCR was recovered from an adult who was a healthcare worker with PCR-confirmed SARS-CoV-2 infection or an uninfected control (not recorded which). This sequence joins TRBV27 and TRBJ1-1; no firm D call. CDR3 sequence: CASIGDMNTEAFF. The CDR3 region has the DNA TGTGCCAGCATTGGGGATATGAACACTGAAGCTTTCTTT.